This TCR beta chain was identified in a study of blood T cell repertoires in COVID-19. Trimming removed 4 bases from V and 6 bases from J; junction bases left unmatched: 13. Germline CDR1 and CDR2: SGHDN and FVKESK. The CDR3 length is 16 residues. This clone was seen once. Original analysis: From reference gene primer amplification, estimates of nucleated cell counts were derived. TCRdb's copy holds only in-frame clones and misses some; the assay was immunoSEQ multiplex PCR. V and J calls and clone size are copied from that table; D and trimming were computed from the DNA. In the table there are fewer than 90,000 clones, 75% to 90% of which are singletons.

The TCR sequence derives from a man younger than 40 with acute or convalescent COVID-19. The sequencing input was peripheral blood. The chain uses TRBV14 and TRBJ2-7, with TRBD2 matching over 9 bases. CDR3 bases: TGTGCCAGCAGCCTGTATAAGTTGGGACTAGCTTTCGAGCAGTACTTC. Translated: CASSLYKLGLAFEQYF.